This passage covers 14 T cell receptor beta chains from one sample sequenced in a study of CD8 T cells in Susac syndrome. RNA totalling about 0.45 to 1 ug underwent reverse transcription with random hexamers. TCRdb ran MiXCR on the immunoSEQ multiplex PCR reads and lists one entry per CDR3 protein. Of roughly 70,000 distinct CDR3 sequences in the sample, approximately 96% were seen once. The sample consisted of CD4+ T cells from PBMCs. These receptors were taken from a human donor with multiple sclerosis.

The chain joins TRBV28 to TRBJ2-7; 9 bases align to TRBD2. This CDR3 has 15 residues. Germline loops: CDR1 MDHEN, CDR2 SYDVKM. Losses at the gene ends were 6 bases for V and 2 bases for J; bases not matched to a gene: 8. CDR3 sequence (DNA): TGTGCCAGCAGCAAACTAGCGGGCCGTACCTACGAGCAGTACTTC. Encoded protein: CASSKLAGRTYEQYF.

The chain combines TRBV13 with TRBJ1-6; 7 nucleotides agree with TRBD1. Germline V gene lookup returns CDR1 PRHDT and CDR2 FYEKMQ (reference sequence). Trimming at V came to 6 bases and at J to 7 bases, leaving 3 bases not matched to a gene. This CDR3 spans 13 amino acids. The CDR3 loop reads CASRDRKNSPLHF. CDR3 coding DNA: TGTGCCAGCAGGGACAGGAAAAATTCACCCCTCCACTTT.

This chain links TRBV29-1 with TRBJ1-5; TRBD1 agrees at 9 bases. The germline V gene has CDR1 SQVTM and CDR2 ANQGSEA. V lost 3 bases and J lost 7; bases outside the gene matches: 4. The CDR3 extends over 13 amino acids. The CDR3 loop reads CSVEGQGGQPQHF. The CDR3 DNA sequence: TGCAGCGTTGAGGGACAGGGCGGGCAGCCCCAGCATTTT.

The rearrangement links TRBV12-3 or TRBV12-4 to TRBJ2-2, with unresolved D. CDR3 length: 12 residues. With 7 bases removed from V and 6 bases from J, the gap between germline ends came to 9 bases. CDR3 sequence (DNA): TGTGCCAGCACCCCCTACCCCGGGGAGCTGTTTTTT. Translated, it gives CASTPYPGELFF.

The V and J genes are TRBV11-3 and TRBJ2-5; 14 nucleotides match TRBD2. Germline values: CDR1 SGHNT, CDR2 YENEEA. This CDR3 is built from 14 residues. V gave up 5 bases and J gave up 5 bases; unmatched junction bases: 1. The CDR3 coding sequence is TGTGCCAGCAGCCGACTAGCGGGGGGGGAGACCCAGTACTTC. Encoded protein: CASSRLAGGETQYF.

The J gene is TRBJ2-7, the V gene TRBV24-1, with D hard to call. The ends were cut back, 3 bases at V and 6 bases at J, with 5 bases in the middle. From germline, CDR1 is KGHDR and CDR2 SFDVKD. This CDR3 comprises 11 residues. CDR3 DNA: TGTGCCACCAGTGATAGGGCCGAGCAGTACTTC. This encodes CATSDRAEQYF.

This clonotype was seen only once. The chain employs TRBV2 and TRBJ2-3; D ambiguous. This CDR3 has 12 residues. Germline CDR1 is SNHLY and CDR2 is FYNNEI. Trimming cost V 7 bases and J 4 bases, with 9 bases left between them. In DNA, the CDR3 is TGTGCCAGCAATCAACCCCCAGATACGCAGTATTTT. Its translation is CASNQPPDTQYF. Full variable domain (remainder filled in from reference TRBV2 and TRBJ2-3): EPEVTQTPSHQVTQMGQEVILRCVPISNHLYFYWYRQILGQKVEFLVSFYNNEISEKSEIFDDQFSVERPDGSNFTLKIRSTKLEDSAMYFCASNQPPDTQYFGPGTRLTVL.

The chain is built from TRBV3-1 and TRBJ2-3; 7 bases align to TRBD1. CDR1 and CDR2 from the germline V gene are LGHDT and YNNKEL (reference sequence). Trimming cost V 4 bases and J 4 bases; bases outside gene matches: 8. There are 15 residues in the CDR3. CDR3 residues: CASSLRQGQADTQYF. The CDR3 DNA is TGTGCCAGCAGCCTCCGACAGGGTCAAGCAGATACGCAGTATTTT.

CDR3 nucleotides: TGCAGTGCTCCAGATCCGGAAGAGACCCAGTACTTC. It yields the protein CSAPDPEETQYF. The chain employs TRBV20-1 and TRBJ2-5, with no clear D. Trimming removed 5 bases at V and 3 bases at J, with 10 bases between. Per the germline V gene, CDR1 is DFQATT and CDR2 is SNEGSKA (reference sequence). The CDR3 is 12 residues long.

The chain combines TRBV20-1 with TRBJ2-3; the D gene could be TRBD1 or TRBD2 (6 bases each). The CDR3 sequence is 13 residues long. Germline CDR1 and CDR2: DFQATT and SNEGSKA (reference sequence). V was cut by 6 bases and J by 5 bases, with 15 bases left in between. The CDR3 reads CSARGGVVDTQYF. The DNA of the CDR3 is TGCAGTGCCAGGGGAGGAGTTGTAGATACGCAGTATTTT.

The J gene is TRBJ2-3, the V gene TRBV20-1, with D possibly being TRBD1 (6 bases). The germline V gene encodes CDR1 DFQATT and CDR2 SNEGSKA (reference sequence). This CDR3 has 15 amino acids. V shed 6 bases and J shed 0 bases, with 16 bases lying between them. DNA of the CDR3: TGCAGTGCCACCGGATGGGGGCCGAGCACAGATACGCAGTATTTT. It specifies CSATGWGPSTDTQYF.

The chain has TRBV5-1 and TRBJ1-6; D is ambiguous. V lost 0 bases and J lost 0, with 7 bases in between. Per germline, CDR1 SGHRS and CDR2 YFSETQ. This CDR3 is 16 amino acids long. CDR3 DNA: TGCGCCAGCAGCTTGGAACGGAGCTCCTATAATTCACCCCTCCACTTT. Amino acids: CASSLERSSYNSPLHF.

The J gene is TRBJ2-3, the V gene TRBV3-1; TRBD2 might be the D (6 bases). Looked up from germline, CDR1 is LGHDT and CDR2 is YNNKEL (reference sequence). Between the trimmed V and J ends, which lost 2 bases and 2 bases, there was a span of 8 bases. There are 14 residues in the CDR3. DNA of the CDR3: TGTGCCAGCAGCCAACGGACTATCACAGATACGCAGTATTTT. Translating it yields CASSQRTITDTQYF.

CDR3 residues: CASSSLAGDSYEQYF. Written as DNA, the CDR3 is TGTGCCAGCAGCTCACTAGCGGGGGATTCCTACGAGCAGTACTTC. The chain joins TRBV3-1 to TRBJ2-7; 11 bases are shared with TRBD2. Per germline, CDR1 LGHDT and CDR2 YNNKEL (reference sequence). This CDR3 has 15 residues. Trimming at V came to 5 bases and at J to 1 base, leaving 4 bases not matched to a gene.